This T cell receptor (beta chain) was observed in a study of CD8 T cells in ankylosing spondylitis. Each TCR beta library was made by quantitative 5'-RACE that incorporated molecular barcodes. TCRdb ran MiXCR on the 5' RACE reads and lists one entry per CDR3 protein. Altogether about 800,000 distinct CDR3 sequences are present, 10% to 15% being singletons, with the ten largest covering approximately 0.46%. On this clonotype: Its antigen is unknown.

Findings and limits, study-wide: Blood from ankylosing spondylitis patients appeared to carry a characteristic roughly eight-variant TCR beta motif.

Germline V gene lookup returns CDR1 MDHEN and CDR2 SYDVKM. This CDR3 spans 13 amino acids. The ends were cut back, 9 bases at V and 0 bases at J, with 12 bases in the middle. The V gene is TRBV28, the J gene TRBJ2-7, with TRBD2 as a possible D gene (5 bases). Material for sequencing was blood, either unsorted or a sorted T cell fraction (not recorded which). The origin of this receptor is a male donor with ankylosing spondylitis. CDR3 nucleotides: TGTGCCAGTCTGAAAGCGGACTCCTACGAGCAGTACTTC. Protein product: CASLKADSYEQYF.